The 8 T cell receptor beta chains in this list originate from one sample, sequenced in a study of neurological immune-mediated disorders. TCRdb re-derived calls from the 5' RACE reads in MiXCR, one entry per CDR3 protein. This table has some 66,000 distinct CDR3 sequences, less than 5.5% appearing once. The material sequenced was PBMCs. The receptors here all came from a man younger than 40 with multiple sclerosis.

The table lists this clonotype with a few counts. The chain carries TRBV11-2 and TRBJ2-1; 7 nucleotides line up with TRBD1. The V and J ends lost 7 bases and 9 bases, in that order; junction bases with no gene match: 15. Germline V gene lookup returns CDR1 SGHAT and CDR2 FQNNGV. CDR3 size: 15 residues. The CDR3: CASTAGTVGIGEQFF. Here the CDR3 DNA reads TGTGCCAGCACCGCCGGGACAGTAGGCATAGGTGAGCAGTTCTTC.

This clonotype showed up many times. The rearrangement joins TRBV29-1 to TRBJ1-1; D gene uncertain. Per the germline V gene, CDR1 is SQVTM and CDR2 is ANQGSEA. This CDR3 contains 13 residues. V lost 4 bases to trimming and J lost 1 base, with 10 bases between them. CDR3 in DNA: TGCAGCGTTGCTAGAGACTGGAACACTGAAGCTTTCTTT. This sequence encodes CSVARDWNTEAFF.

The sample holds many counts of this clonotype. The CDR3, as DNA: TGTGCCAGCAGCCCGGGGGGAAACATTCAGTACTTC. Translation gives CASSPGGNIQYF. The chain combines TRBV14 with TRBJ2-4, with 7 bases identical to TRBD2. V dropped 4 bases and J dropped 6; count of bases not matched to a gene: 0. The germline gives CDR1 SGHDN, CDR2 FVKESK. The CDR3 extends over 12 amino acids.

This clonotype came up many times. The chain couples TRBV3-1 to TRBJ1-2; D call uncertain. V gave up 4 bases and J gave up 6 bases, with 12 bases separating them. CDR1 and CDR2 (germline): LGHDT, YNNKEL (reference sequence). The CDR3 runs 13 residues. CDR3 sequence (DNA): TGTGCCAGCAGCCTCCGACATTTGGATGGCTACACCTTC. Translating gives CASSLRHLDGYTF.

This chain uses TRBV4-1 with TRBJ2-5; 10 nucleotides line up with TRBD2. CDR3 size: 18 residues. The germline V gene encodes CDR1 MGHRA and CDR2 YSYEKL. The J segment lost 2 bases and the V segment lost 0 bases, leaving 9 bases of the junction unmatched. The CDR3 sequence: CASSQDGWASGGQETQYF. The CDR3 region has the DNA TGCGCCAGCAGCCAAGATGGGTGGGCTAGCGGGGGACAAGAGACCCAGTACTTC.

In this sample, this clonotype turned up a few times. This sequence joins TRBV5-1 and TRBJ2-3, with D perhaps TRBD1 or TRBD2 (5 bases each). Germline values: CDR1 SGHRS, CDR2 YFSETQ. V dropped 0 bases and J dropped 14 bases, with 16 bases sitting between them. The CDR3 loop spans 13 amino acids. This chain's CDR3 is CASSLGDLLHRYF. For the CDR3, the DNA is TGCGCCAGCAGCTTGGGGGACCTGCTACACAGGTATTTT.

This clonotype was seen ten or more times. J is TRBJ1-2 and V is TRBV3-1; 10 nucleotides agree with TRBD1. Trimming removed 1 base from V and 8 bases from J; junction bases left unmatched: 10. The CDR3 runs 16 residues. Germline loops: CDR1 LGHDT, CDR2 YNNKEL (reference sequence). CDR3 residues: CASSQAYRQGAEGYTF. The CDR3 DNA sequence: TGTGCCAGCAGCCAAGCGTACCGACAGGGGGCGGAGGGCTACACCTTC.

This clonotype was counted between two and nine times. J is TRBJ2-2 and V is TRBV10-3; TRBD2 aligns across 8 bases. The CDR3 has 13 residues. The trim removed 4 bases at V and 6 bases at J, leaving 1 base unmatched. Germline CDR1 reads ENHRY; CDR2 reads SYGVKD. DNA for the CDR3: TGTGCCATCAGTGGGACTAGCCCCGGGGAGCTGTTTTTT. Its protein product is CAISGTSPGELFF.